The TCR beta chain under discussion was sequenced for a study of shared clonotypes between healthy human individuals. V shed 7 bases, J shed 8 bases, and the junction held 9 bases outside the gene matches. Per the germline V gene, CDR1 is SGHTA and CDR2 is FQGNSA. The CDR3 extends over 14 amino acids. Using immunoSEQ multiplex PCR, the repertoire was profiled, and TCRdb retains in-frame clones only, with some absent. The data hold fewer than 850,000 clones, with roughly 88% observed a single time. This clone appeared a single time. The chain is built from TRBV7-2 and TRBJ2-1; 9 nucleotides align to TRBD2. The sample taken for sequencing was memory CD8+ T cells from PBMCs. Indicated subset: CD45RO+ cells pooled with CCR7-negative TemRA cells. This clonotype originated in a man between 18 and 29 years old in good health. Some clones in this sample may be carry-over from other donors' samples. The CDR3 DNA reads TGTGCCAGCAATAGAGGCGGGAGGGGAGATGAGCAGTTCTTC. Encoded protein: CASNRGGRGDEQFF. The full variable domain, rest sourced from reference TRBV7-2 and TRBJ2-1, is GAGVSQSPSNKVTEKGKDVELRCDPISGHTALYWYRQSLGQGLEFLIYFQGNSAPDKSGLPSDRFSAERTGGSVSTLTIQRTQQEDSAVYLCASNRGGRGDEQFFGPGTRLTVL.